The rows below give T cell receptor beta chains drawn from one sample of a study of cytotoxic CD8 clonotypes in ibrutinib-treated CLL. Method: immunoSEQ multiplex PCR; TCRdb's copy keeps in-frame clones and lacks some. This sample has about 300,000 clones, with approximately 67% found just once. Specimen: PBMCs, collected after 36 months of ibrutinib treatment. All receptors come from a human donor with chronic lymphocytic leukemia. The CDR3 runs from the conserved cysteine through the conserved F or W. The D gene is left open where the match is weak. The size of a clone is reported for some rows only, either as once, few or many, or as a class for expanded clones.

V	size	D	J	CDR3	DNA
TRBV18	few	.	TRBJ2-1	CASSPRTGDEQFF	TGTGCCAGCTCCCCCCGGACCGGGGATGAGCAGTTCTTC
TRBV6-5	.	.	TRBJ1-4	CASSYSLTNEKLFF	TGTGCCAGCAGTTACAGCCTAACTAATGAAAAACTGTTTTTT
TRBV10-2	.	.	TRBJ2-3	CASSADTDTQYF	TGCGCCAGCAGTGCGGACACAGATACGCAGTATTTT
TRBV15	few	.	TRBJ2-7	CATSSGGGDAYEQYF	TGTGCCACCAGCAGCGGTGGCGGGGACGCCTACGAGCAGTACTTC
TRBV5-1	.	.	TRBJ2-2	CASESGNTGELFF	TGCGCCAGCGAGTCGGGTAACACCGGGGAGCTGTTTTTT
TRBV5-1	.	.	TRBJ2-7	CASSLGTEQYF	TGCGCCAGCAGCTTGGGGACCGAGCAGTACTTC
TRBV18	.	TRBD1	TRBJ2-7	CASSQGAAGGHYEQYF	TGTGCCAGCTCCCAGGGGGCGGCAGGGGGACACTACGAGCAGTACTTC
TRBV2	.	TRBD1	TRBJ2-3	CASRKQGGTDTQYF	TGTGCCAGCAGGAAACAGGGGGGCACAGATACGCAGTATTTT
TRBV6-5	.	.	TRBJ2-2	CASSPFRDTGELFF	TGTGCCAGCAGTCCCTTCAGGGACACCGGGGAGCTGTTTTTT
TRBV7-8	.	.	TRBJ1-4	CASSYPTGQGKGKLFF	TGTGCCAGCAGCTACCCCACTGGGCAGGGGAAGGGAAAACTGTTTTTT
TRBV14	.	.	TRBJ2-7	CASSRRTYEQYF	TGTGCCAGCAGTAGGAGAACCTACGAGCAGTACTTC
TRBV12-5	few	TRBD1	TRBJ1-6	CASGFVYRGNNSPLHF	TGTGCTAGTGGTTTTGTTTACAGGGGAAATAATTCACCCCTCCACTTT
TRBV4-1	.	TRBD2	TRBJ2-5	CASSQGPRGGEETQYF	TGCGCCAGCAGCCAAGGTCCCCGGGGAGGGGAAGAGACCCAGTACTTC
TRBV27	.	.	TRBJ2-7	CASRPWGGPGAGEQYF	TGTGCCAGCAGACCCTGGGGTGGCCCGGGGGCGGGCGAGCAGTACTTC
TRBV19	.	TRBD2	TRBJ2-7	CASSTLAGGTYEQYF	TGTGCCAGTAGTACATTAGCGGGGGGTACCTACGAGCAGTACTTC
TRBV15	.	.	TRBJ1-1	CATSRPVGDTEAFF	TGTGCCACCAGCAGACCGGTGGGGGACACTGAAGCTTTCTTT